This T cell receptor (beta chain) is drawn from a study of T cells expressing NK-cell markers. In the study overall: One of eight sequenced donors was HCMV-seronegative; the other seven were seropositive.

TCRdb derives one entry per CDR3 protein from the 5' RACE reads, leaving out DNA. This sample's clone table lists 90,000 to 130,000 distinct CDR3 sequences. Germline V gives CDR1 SQVTM, CDR2 ANQGSEA. There are 17 residues in the CDR3. Sequencing was carried out using blood T cells: a sorted CD56 or NKG2C T cell subset, CD4+ or CD8+ T cells, or bulk PBMC T cells (not recorded which). This receptor was obtained from a woman between 18 and 70 years old in good health. This chain joins TRBV29-1 and TRBJ2-1; absent DNA, TCRdb's TRBD2 call cannot be checked. The CDR3 spells CSAEGTSGGAPYNEQFF.